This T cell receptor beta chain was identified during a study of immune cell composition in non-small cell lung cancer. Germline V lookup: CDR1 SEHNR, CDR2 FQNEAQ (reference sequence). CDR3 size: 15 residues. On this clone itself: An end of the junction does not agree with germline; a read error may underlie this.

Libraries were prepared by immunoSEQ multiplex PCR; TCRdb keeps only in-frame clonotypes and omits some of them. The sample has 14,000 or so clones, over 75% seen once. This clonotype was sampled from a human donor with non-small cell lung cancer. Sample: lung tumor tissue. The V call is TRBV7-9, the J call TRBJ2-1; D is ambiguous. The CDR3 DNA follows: TGCGCCAGCAGCCCCGAGCTCTCAGGCTTTGGTGAGCAGTTCTTC. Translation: CASSPELSGFGEQFF.